These T cell receptor beta chains were read from a single sample in a study of T cell responses to AZD1222 COVID-19 vaccine. Method: immunoSEQ multiplex PCR; TCRdb's copy keeps in-frame clones and lacks some. The table records approximately 200,000 clones, about 87% of them present only once. The sample here was peripheral blood, taken on day 0 of MenACWY control vaccination. The receptor source for this set is an adult in good health. Each CDR3 is given with its conserved first and last residue. A D gene is named only where the DNA matches it firmly. The size entry is marked missing in some rows and otherwise reads once, few, many or a size class.

D gene	clone size	V gene	J gene	CDR3 DNA	CDR3 protein
.	once	TRBV2	TRBJ2-5	TGTGCCACCCAAGGGGTGGAAGAGACCCAGTACTTC	CATQGVEETQYF
TRBD2	.	TRBV5-1	TRBJ2-1	TGCGCCAGCAGCTTGGGGACTAGCGGGCAAAATGAGCAGTTCTTC	CASSLGTSGQNEQFF
.	.	TRBV9	TRBJ1-1	TGTGCCAGCAGGCCCCCAGGGAACACTGAAGCTTTCTTT	CASRPPGNTEAFF
.	.	TRBV7-2	TRBJ2-3	TGTGCCAGCATGTCTCAGGGATCACCCACAGATACGCAGTATTTT	CASMSQGSPTDTQYF
.	.	TRBV5-6	TRBJ2-5	TGTGCCAGCAGCTTTGGAGAGACCCAGTACTTC	CASSFGETQYF
.	.	TRBV6-4	TRBJ1-5	TGTGCCAGCAGTGACCCCCCTGGAGGGGGCAATCAGCCCCAGCATTTT	CASSDPPGGGNQPQHF
.	.	TRBV6-5	TRBJ1-5	TGTGCCAGCGGACAAACCAGCAATCAGCCCCAGCATTTT	CASGQTSNQPQHF
.	.	TRBV18	TRBJ1-5	TGTGCCAGCTCACCTGGCGATCCTCAGCCCCAGCATTTT	CASSPGDPQPQHF
.	.	TRBV19	TRBJ2-7	TGTGCCAGTAGTGGAGGCGGGACCTACGAGCAGTACTTC	CASSGGGTYEQYF
.	.	TRBV28	TRBJ1-2	TGTGCCAGCAGCTCACCCGGGTCGGGTGGCGGCTACACCTTC	CASSSPGSGGGYTF
TRBD1	.	TRBV4-2	TRBJ2-7	TGTGCCAGCAGCGCCCGGGACAGGGACCACGAGCAGTACTTC	CASSARDRDHEQYF
TRBD1	.	TRBV30	TRBJ1-2	TGTGCCTGGAGTGATGGGACAGGCTATGGCTACACCTTC	CAWSDGTGYGYTF
.	.	TRBV6-5	TRBJ1-1	TGTGCCAGCTTCGGGGGGGGCGCTAGTGACACTGAAGCTTTCTTT	CASFGGGASDTEAFF
.	.	TRBV7-8	TRBJ1-5	TGTGCCAGCAGCGAACCGGGTCCCGGGGGCAATCAGCCCCAGCATTTT	CASSEPGPGGNQPQHF
TRBD2	.	TRBV24-1	TRBJ2-5	TGTGCCACCAGTGACCCCGGGACTAGCGGGGGAGAGACCCAGTACTTC	CATSDPGTSGGETQYF
.	.	TRBV9	TRBJ2-2	TGTGCCAGCAGCCCAGCTACCACCGGGGAGCTGTTTTTT	CASSPATTGELFF
.	.	TRBV6-5	TRBJ1-3	TGTGCCAGCAGTTTCTCGACCGGTGGAAACACCATATATTTT	CASSFSTGGNTIYF
.	.	TRBV7-8	TRBJ2-2	TGTGCCAGCAGCCAGTGGGAGACGAACACCGGGGAGCTGTTTTTT	CASSQWETNTGELFF
TRBD2	few	TRBV3-1/TRBV3-2	TRBJ2-1	TGTGCCAGCAGCTCTAGGACTAGCGGGAGGGCCTATAATGAGCAGTTCTTC	CASSSRTSGRAYNEQFF
TRBD1	.	TRBV13	TRBJ2-3	TGTGCCAGCAGCTTGGATGTCACAGGGGGCACAGATACGCAGTATTTT	CASSLDVTGGTDTQYF
TRBD1	.	TRBV24-1	TRBJ1-5	TGTGCCACCAGGACGACAGGGGGGTATAGCAATCAGCCCCAGCATTTT	CATRTTGGYSNQPQHF
TRBD1	once	TRBV27	TRBJ2-1	TGTGCCAGCAGCGGTACCGGGACAGGGGGGAATGAGCAGTTCTTC	CASSGTGTGGNEQFF
TRBD1	.	TRBV27	TRBJ2-7	TGTGCCAGCAGTTTACCCAGACAGGGTCAGGACGAGCAGTACTTC	CASSLPRQGQDEQYF
.	once	TRBV11-2	TRBJ2-5	TGTGCCAGCAGCTACCGGGACTCCGAAGGGACCCAGTACTTC	CASSYRDSEGTQYF
.	.	TRBV16	TRBJ1-1	TGTGCCAGCAGCCAATCCTCAAAGTCTGAAGCTTTCTTT	CASSQSSKSEAFF
.	.	TRBV2	TRBJ2-7	TGTGCCAGCAGTGAAGCGGATCCAGAAACCTACGAGCAGTACTTC	CASSEADPETYEQYF
.	.	TRBV10-3	TRBJ2-1	TGTGCCATCAAGGGGGACGGTTACAATGAGCAGTTCTTC	CAIKGDGYNEQFF
.	once	TRBV12-3/TRBV12-4	TRBJ2-3	TGTGCCAGCTCTTGGGGCACAGATACGCAGTATTTT	CASSWGTDTQYF
.	.	TRBV30	TRBJ2-3	TGTGCCTGGAGTATGGGGGTGAGCACAGATACGCAGTATTTT	CAWSMGVSTDTQYF
TRBD1	few	TRBV12-3/TRBV12-4	TRBJ2-7	TGTGCCAGCAGCAAACAGGGGGCAATGGAGCAGTACTTC	CASSKQGAMEQYF
TRBD1	.	TRBV5-1	TRBJ1-1	TGCGCCAGCAGCCCCGGGACAGGGGACACTGAAGCTTTCTTT	CASSPGTGDTEAFF
TRBD2	.	TRBV30	TRBJ2-1	TGTGCCTGGGCCGGGACTAGAGTAAATGAGCAGTTCTTC	CAWAGTRVNEQFF
.	.	TRBV3-1/TRBV3-2	TRBJ1-6	TGTGCCAGCAGCCAAGCCGGGTCACCCCTCCACTTT	CASSQAGSPLHF
.	.	TRBV27	TRBJ1-6	TGTGCCAGCAGTTTTCAGGGAATGAATTCACCCCTCCACTTT	CASSFQGMNSPLHF
.	.	TRBV4-1	TRBJ1-3	TGCGCCAGCAGCCAAGTACAGGGAGCAGGCGGGGGAAACACCATATATTTT	CASSQVQGAGGGNTIYF
TRBD2	.	TRBV27	TRBJ2-5	TGTGCCAGCAGTTTACTAGCGGGAGGGTCAGAGACCCAGTACTTC	CASSLLAGGSETQYF
TRBD1	.	TRBV5-1	TRBJ1-4	TGCGCCAGCAGCCGACAGGGGGCAACGGCTAATGAAAAACTGTTTTTT	CASSRQGATANEKLFF
TRBD2	medium-sized	TRBV4-2	TRBJ2-1	TGTGCCAGCAGCCAAGCGCCGGGACTAGCGGGGTCTAGGGAGCAGTTCTTC	CASSQAPGLAGSREQFF
.	.	TRBV24-1	TRBJ2-7	TGTGCCACCAGTGACAGAGGGGCCGAGCAGTACTTC	CATSDRGAEQYF
TRBD1	.	TRBV23-1	TRBJ1-3	TGCGCCAGCAGTCAGTGGGACAGCCTTGGAAACACCATATATTTT	CASSQWDSLGNTIYF
TRBD1	.	TRBV5-6	TRBJ2-2	TGTGCCAGCAGCTTGCCGGGACAGGGAACCACCGGGGAGCTGTTTTTT	CASSLPGQGTTGELFF
TRBD1	once	TRBV2	TRBJ1-2	TGTGCCAGCACGGACAGGAAAAGGGACTATGGCTACACCTTC	CASTDRKRDYGYTF
.	.	TRBV5-1	TRBJ2-1	TGCGCCAGCAGCTTGACCCTGTTAAGCGGGACAGCGGATGAGCAGTTCTTC	CASSLTLLSGTADEQFF
.	.	TRBV28	TRBJ2-5	TGTGCCAGCACGGGTTTGGGGCGCTGGGAAGAGACCCAGTACTTC	CASTGLGRWEETQYF
.	.	TRBV5-1	TRBJ2-3	TGCGCCAGCAGCTTGGCGGTAGCGGCAGATACGCAGTATTTT	CASSLAVAADTQYF
.	.	TRBV6-6	TRBJ2-5	TGTGCCAGCACAGGGGCACCCAACCAAGAGACCCAGTACTTC	CASTGAPNQETQYF
.	.	TRBV28	TRBJ2-1	TGTGCCAGCAGTTTAGTTTCCGAAGACAATGAGCAGTTCTTC	CASSLVSEDNEQFF
TRBD1	.	TRBV13	TRBJ2-7	TGTGCCAGCAGCCCGGGGACAGGGCAGTACGAGCAGTACTTC	CASSPGTGQYEQYF
.	.	TRBV5-1	TRBJ1-1	TGCGCCAGCAGCTTGGACATAATGAACACTGAAGCTTTCTTT	CASSLDIMNTEAFF
TRBD1	.	TRBV19	TRBJ1-1	TGTGCCAGTAGTATAGACAGGGGGACTGAAGCTTTCTTT	CASSIDRGTEAFF
.	.	TRBV19	TRBJ1-1	TGTGCCAGTACAAAGAGGGTGAACACTGAAGCTTTCTTT	CASTKRVNTEAFF
TRBD2	.	TRBV29-1	TRBJ2-5	TGCAGCAACCTGGGACTAGCGGGAGATTCGGAGACCCAGTACTTC	CSNLGLAGDSETQYF
.	.	TRBV11-2	TRBJ1-4	TGTGCCAGCAGCTTAGAGACAGCTATTAATGAAAAACTGTTTTTT	CASSLETAINEKLFF
.	.	TRBV19	TRBJ1-1	TGTGCCAGTAGCTCCCTCCGGGGGTCCTTGAACACTGAAGCTTTCTTT	CASSSLRGSLNTEAFF
.	.	TRBV25-1	TRBJ1-5	TGTGCCAGCAGTTCCGGTAGCAATCAGCCCCAGCATTTT	CASSSGSNQPQHF
.	.	TRBV27	TRBJ2-3	TGTGCCAGCAGTACCGGGCAGGCGGGCGGCACAGATACGCAGTATTTT	CASSTGQAGGTDTQYF